The 15 T cell receptor beta chains below come from one sample, sequenced in a study of blood T cell repertoires in COVID-19. The repertoire was sequenced with immunoSEQ multiplex PCR; TCRdb's copy has only in-frame clones and lacks some. The sample contains 200,000 to 250,000 clones, approximately 80% of which appear only once. The specimen sequenced was peripheral blood. The receptor set was obtained from a woman aged 45 to 65 with acute or convalescent COVID-19.

This clone was seen more than once but under ten times. This chain uses TRBV29-1 with TRBJ2-1; possible D gene TRBD2, 7 bases. The germline V and J ends were trimmed by 0 bases and 8 bases, with 11 bases remaining between them. Per germline, CDR1 SQVTM and CDR2 ANQGSEA. The CDR3 runs 13 residues. This chain's CDR3 is CSVEEGGGDEQFF. CDR3 DNA: TGCAGCGTTGAAGAGGGCGGGGGCGATGAGCAGTTCTTC.

The table lists this clone with a count of one. The chain employs TRBV19 and TRBJ1-1; D unresolved. Germline lookup yields CDR1 LNHDA and CDR2 SQIVND (reference sequence). The CDR3 is 11 residues long. Trimming took off 9 bases at V and 5 bases at J, with 10 bases between the two ends. This CDR3 reads CASYRGTEAFF. The DNA of the CDR3 is TGTGCCAGCTACCGGGGAACTGAAGCTTTCTTT. Using reference TRBV19 and TRBJ1-1 for the parts outside the CDR3, the full variable domain is DGGITQSPKYLFRKEGQNVTLSCEQNLNHDAMYWYRQDPGQGLRLIYYSQIVNDFQKGDIAEGYSVSREKKESFPLTVTSAQKNPTAFYLCASYRGTEAFFGQGTRLTVV.

This clone was observed many times. This chain's CDR3 is CASSLSGSNYEQYF. The CDR3 bases are TGCGCCAGCAGCTTGTCCGGGTCAAACTACGAGCAGTACTTC. The chain carries TRBV5-1 and TRBJ2-7, with D uncertain. The germline CDR1 and CDR2 sequences are SGHRS and YFSETQ. The V end lost 1 base, the J end lost 3 bases, and 11 bases lay between the germline ends. The CDR3 is made up of 14 amino acids.

The chain joins TRBV19 to TRBJ2-1; a weak D match, TRBD2 (6 bases). CDR3 length: 16 amino acids. Germline-derived CDR1 and CDR2 are LNHDA and SQIVND (reference sequence). Trimming left V 3 bases short and J 2 bases short, with 14 bases between. The CDR3 DNA sequence: TGTGCCAGTAGTATCTTGGGGGGATTTGCCTACAATGAGCAGTTCTTC. Translated, it gives CASSILGGFAYNEQFF. The full variable domain, its missing parts supplied by reference TRBV19 and TRBJ2-1, is DGGITQSPKYLFRKEGQNVTLSCEQNLNHDAMYWYRQDPGQGLRLIYYSQIVNDFQKGDIAEGYSVSREKKESFPLTVTSAQKNPTAFYLCASSILGGFAYNEQFFGPGTRLTVL.

The CDR3 region has the DNA TGCGCCAGCAGCCCCCGGGGAGAGACCCAGTACTTC. Its protein product is CASSPRGETQYF. The rearrangement uses TRBV5-1 and TRBJ2-5, with D perhaps matching TRBD2 (5 bases). V was pared by 4 bases and J by 4 bases, with 8 bases between. CDR1 is SGHRS, CDR2 YFSETQ, per germline. The CDR3 has 12 residues.

V usage is TRBV4-2 and J usage is TRBJ2-3, with D possibly matching TRBD2 (5 bases). There are 16 residues in the CDR3. The V gene's germline CDR1 is LGHNA and CDR2 YNFKEQ. V was pared by 1 base and J by 0 bases, with 11 bases between. Here the CDR3 reads CASSQGSSSSTDTQYF. The DNA of the CDR3 is TGTGCCAGCAGCCAAGGTTCTAGCTCTAGCACAGATACGCAGTATTTT.

V is TRBV19 and J is TRBJ2-3, with D perhaps TRBD2 (7 bases). The V end lost 3 bases, the J end lost 3 bases, and 16 bases lay between the germline ends. CDR1 and CDR2 (germline): LNHDA, SQIVND (reference sequence). The CDR3 sequence is 16 residues long. CDR3 sequence reads: CASSMDRGALTDTQYF. The CDR3 DNA reads TGTGCCAGTAGTATGGATCGGGGGGCACTAACAGATACGCAGTATTTT.

The rearrangement links TRBV6-5 to TRBJ1-2; unclear D gene. V lost 5 bases and J 8 bases, leaving 12 bases between the germline ends. The CDR3 sequence is 12 residues long. Germline CDR1 and CDR2: MNHEY and SVGAGI. In DNA form, the CDR3 reads TGTGCCAGCAGTCCGGGATCCCAAGGCTACACCTTC. Residues: CASSPGSQGYTF.

This clone was seen more than once but under ten times. This chain joins TRBV9 and TRBJ2-1, with TRBD2 identical over 10 bases. V lost 0 bases, J lost 6 bases, and 3 bases stayed unmatched. The V gene's germline CDR1 is SGDLS and CDR2 YYNGEE. The CDR3 contains 15 residues. The CDR3 region has the DNA TGTGCCAGCAGCGTAGTACTAGCGGGGTCCAATGAGCAGTTCTTC. Translating it yields CASSVVLAGSNEQFF. The complete variable domain, with remaining parts taken from reference TRBV9 and TRBJ2-1, reads DSGVTQTPKHLITATGQRVTLRCSPRSGDLSVYWYQQSLDQGLQFLIQYYNGEERAKGNILERFSAQQFPDLHSELNLSSLELGDSALYFCASSVVLAGSNEQFFGPGTRLTVL.

The chain uses TRBV25-1 and TRBJ2-7; D possibly corresponds to TRBD1 (6 bases). Germline V gene data show CDR1 as MGHDK and CDR2 as SYGVNS. Trimming removed 0 bases at V and 4 bases at J, with 10 bases between. CDR3 length: 14 residues. CDR3 amino acids: CASSEYGQSYEQYF. CDR3 nucleotide sequence: TGTGCCAGCAGTGAATACGGACAGAGTTACGAGCAGTACTTC.

The genes are TRBV5-1 and TRBJ2-7, with TRBD2 matching over 12 bases. V lost 2 bases, J lost 1 base, and 10 bases stayed unmatched. Germline V gene data show CDR1 as SGHRS and CDR2 as YFSETQ. The CDR3 is made up of 18 amino acids. The CDR3 DNA sequence: TGCGCCAGCAGCTTTGACCTCCCCGGGACTAGCGGGTCCTACGAGCAGTACTTC. Amino acids: CASSFDLPGTSGSYEQYF.

The rearrangement uses TRBV6-1 and TRBJ2-3; weak D call: TRBD2 (6 bases). The length of the CDR3 is 16 residues. Germline-derived CDR1 and CDR2 are MNHNS and SASEGT. The germline V and J ends were trimmed by 0 bases and 5 bases, with 15 bases remaining between them. Written as DNA, the CDR3 is TGTGCCAGCAGTGAAGCCTCAACAGTCGGGGGAGATACGCAGTATTTT. Its translation: CASSEASTVGGDTQYF.

This clone has just one count. The J gene is TRBJ2-7, the V gene TRBV28; 8 bases align to TRBD2. The CDR3 contains 15 residues. Per the germline V gene, CDR1 is MDHEN and CDR2 is SYDVKM. V dropped 7 bases and J dropped 2; count of bases not matched to a gene: 10. The CDR3 region is CASTPAGGRTYEQYF. The CDR3, as DNA: TGTGCCAGCACCCCGGCGGGGGGCCGTACCTACGAGCAGTACTTC.

The chain carries TRBV5-6 and TRBJ1-2; 12 positions agree with TRBD1. The CDR3 has 14 residues. Unmatched junction bases numbered 10, after V lost 2 bases and J lost 14 bases. Germline-derived CDR1 and CDR2 are SGHDT and YYEEEE. CDR3 DNA: TGTGCCAGCAGCTTAAACTTGGGACAGGGGGCGATGACCTTC. Amino acid sequence: CASSLNLGQGAMTF.

The V and J genes are TRBV5-8 and TRBJ2-5, with 8 bases lining up with TRBD2. CDR1 and CDR2 (germline): SGHTS, YDEGEE. Germline trimming cut 1 base from V and 2 bases from J; bases unmatched to any gene: 10. The CDR3 consists of 17 residues. The CDR3 sequence is CASSLFAAGGDQETQYF. The CDR3 region has the DNA TGTGCCAGCAGCTTGTTCGCGGCGGGGGGCGATCAAGAGACCCAGTACTTC.